The clone carrying this T cell receptor beta chain was observed once. The antigen remains undetermined. This sample is part of a study of OX40 agonist ivuxolimab in advanced cancers. Across the whole study: Dose-escalation cases comprised hepatocellular carcinoma, melanoma, renal cell or head and neck cancer.

Study findings and constraints: The average count of expanded clones was higher among CD8+ T cells than among CD4+.

Here immunoSEQ multiplex PCR was the method, and the copy in TCRdb shows in-frame clones only, minus some. The sample records 77,000 or so clones, more than 75% being singletons. The CDR3 is made up of 14 amino acids. With V trimmed by 7 bases and J by 3 bases, 3 bases remained unmatched. From germline, CDR1 is GTSNPN and CDR2 SVGIG (reference sequence). The TCR sequence derives from an adult with an advanced solid tumor such as melanoma, head and neck, liver or kidney cancer. The gene calls are TRBV30 and TRBJ2-3, with 14 bases that match TRBD2. The starting material was CD4+ or CD8+ T cells sorted from blood, obtained in a trial of the OX40 agonist ivuxolimab. CDR3 sequence reads: CASGLAGGTDTQYF. The CDR3 DNA follows: TGTGCCTCTGGACTAGCGGGAGGTACAGATACGCAGTATTTT.